This T cell receptor (beta chain) was found in a study of blood T cell repertoires in COVID-19. The V and J ends lost 2 bases and 2 bases, in that order; junction bases with no gene match: 5. Germline CDR1 MNHEY, CDR2 SMNVEV (reference sequence). This CDR3 is 16 amino acids long. Using immunoSEQ multiplex PCR, the repertoire was profiled, and TCRdb retains in-frame clones only, with some absent. The sample consists of about 260,000 clones, approximately 86% of them appearing once. The source is a man between 18 and 29 years old with active or convalescent COVID-19. This chain links TRBV27 with TRBJ2-3; 9 bases are a match to TRBD2. Sequenced sample: peripheral blood. The DNA for the CDR3 is TGTGCCAGCAGTTTAGTAGCGGGGGATCCCACAGATACGCAGTATTTT. Its translation: CASSLVAGDPTDTQYF.